One sample yielded the 20 T cell receptor beta chains listed below, sequenced in a study of Graves' ophthalmopathy and Graves' hyperthyroidism. Amplification of the TCR beta CDR3 regions used RNA transcripts (as template). After a first-round RT-PCR with HTBI primers, a second-round multiplex PCR was run. TCRdb processed the multiplex PCR reads anew with MiXCR; each CDR3 protein has one entry. The data contain roughly 480,000 distinct CDR3 sequences, about an eighth of them singletons. What was sequenced was blood. The source is a woman under 40 with Graves' ophthalmopathy.

This chain connects TRBV12-3 or TRBV12-4 to TRBJ2-5, with a tentative D call TRBD1 (6 bases). The CDR3 runs to 14 residues. V shed 5 bases and J shed 2 bases, with 12 bases lying between them. The CDR3 DNA reads as TGTGCCAGCAGTCCCTTAACAGGGCAAGAGACCCAGTACTTC. Translation gives CASSPLTGQETQYF.

In its sample, this clonotype was seen many times. The chain combines TRBV7-8 with TRBJ2-5, with D maybe TRBD2 (5 bases). CDR1 is SGHVS, CDR2 FQNEAQ, per germline. The CDR3 consists of 15 residues. Between the trimmed V and J ends, which lost 5 bases and 5 bases, there was a span of 18 bases. This chain's CDR3 is CASSPAPGVLETQYF. CDR3 nucleotide sequence: TGTGCCAGCAGCCCTGCCCCCGGGGTTTTGGAGACCCAGTACTTC.

As to this clonotype: A much larger clone lies a single base off, so this may be a read error. The chain carries TRBV20-1 and TRBJ2-7; weak D call: TRBD2 (5 bases). Germline CDR1 and CDR2: DFQATT and SNEGSKA (reference sequence). Trimming took 1 base from V and 3 from J, leaving 13 bases between them. The CDR3 extends over 14 amino acids. CDR3 amino acids: CSARAAEGNYEQYF. In DNA, the CDR3 is TGCAGTGCTAGAGCAGCGGAAGGGAACTACGAGCAGTACTTC.

This clonotype was counted ten times or more. The CDR3 is CASSLAAGGPSGEQYF. The DNA for the CDR3 is TGTGCCAGCAGCTTAGCAGCGGGAGGGCCGTCGGGCGAGCAGTACTTC. The chain joins TRBV7-2 to TRBJ2-7; 10 bases are a match to TRBD2. CDR1 and CDR2 (germline): SGHTA, FQGNSA. V trimming: 0 bases; J trimming: 6 bases; junction bases outside the gene matches: 8. This CDR3 has 16 amino acids. The entire variable domain, with the rest obtained from reference TRBV7-2 and TRBJ2-7, is as follows: GAGVSQSPSNKVTEKGKDVELRCDPISGHTALYWYRQSLGQGLEFLIYFQGNSAPDKSGLPSDRFSAERTGGSVSTLTIQRTQQEDSAVYLCASSLAAGGPSGEQYFGPGTRLTVT.

This clonotype was detected a few times. The chain carries TRBV4-3 and TRBJ1-1, with D perhaps matching TRBD1 (5 bases). From germline, CDR1 is LGHNA and CDR2 YSLEER. The CDR3 sequence is 14 residues long. Trimming pared 1 base from V and 4 bases from J, leaving 10 bases between. CDR3 loop: CASSQVGGGTEAFF. The CDR3 DNA follows: TGCGCCAGCAGCCAAGTCGGGGGGGGCACTGAAGCTTTCTTT.

This sequence joins TRBV2 and TRBJ1-1; D not resolved. CDR1 is SNHLY and CDR2 is FYNNEI in the germline V gene. The CDR3 has 11 amino acids. The V end lost 5 bases, the J end lost 6 bases, and 7 bases lay between the germline ends. CDR3 sequence (DNA): TGTGCCAGCAGTTTTATAGCTGAAGCTTTCTTT. Translated, it gives CASSFIAEAFF.

This clonotype was seen ten or more times. The J gene is TRBJ2-3, the V gene TRBV14; D possibly corresponds to TRBD2 (5 bases). This CDR3 has 15 amino acids. Germline CDR1 is SGHDN and CDR2 is FVKESK. V lost 3 bases and J 2 bases, leaving 12 bases between the germline ends. The CDR3 sequence: CASSQVERYTDTQYF. In DNA form, the CDR3 reads TGTGCCAGCAGCCAGGTGGAGCGGTACACAGATACGCAGTATTTT.

This clonotype has ten or more counts. The chain combines TRBV10-3 with TRBJ2-2; D not certain. The CDR3 extends over 12 amino acids. V was trimmed by 6 bases and J by 0 bases, leaving 2 bases between them. In germline, CDR1 is ENHRY, CDR2 SYGVKD. The CDR3 region is CAISPNTGELFF. CDR3 bases: TGTGCCATCAGCCCGAACACCGGGGAGCTGTTTTTT.

In its sample, this clonotype was seen many times. The chain employs TRBV6-5 and TRBJ1-2; possibly TRBD1 for D (5 bases). The ends were cut back, 4 bases at V and 8 bases at J, with 11 bases in the middle. Germline V lookup: CDR1 MNHEY, CDR2 SVGAGI. CDR3 size: 12 residues. DNA of the CDR3: TGTGCCAGCAGTTTTTATAGGGGCGGCTACACCTTC. Protein product: CASSFYRGGYTF.

This clonotype was found many times. The V and J genes are TRBV12-3 or TRBV12-4 and TRBJ1-5; TRBD1 might be the D (6 bases). The CDR3 sequence is 14 residues long. V lost 8 bases to trimming and J lost 4 bases, with 15 bases between them. This chain's CDR3 is CASEKGGGNQPQHF. As DNA, the CDR3 is TGTGCCAGCGAGAAAGGGGGAGGTAATCAGCCCCAGCATTTT.

The sample holds many counts of this clonotype. The chain couples TRBV7-9 to TRBJ2-7; D is unclear. This CDR3 has 13 residues. Between the trimmed V and J ends, which lost 2 bases and 2 bases, there was a span of 7 bases. Germline V CDR1 and CDR2: SEHNR, FQNEAQ (reference sequence). The CDR3 DNA is TGTGCCAGCAGCTTAACGAGTCCCTACGAGCAGTACTTC. Protein product: CASSLTSPYEQYF. Complete variable domain (other parts from reference TRBV7-9 and TRBJ2-7): DTGVSQNPRHKITKRGQNVTFRCDPISEHNRLYWYRQTLGQGPEFLTYFQNEAQLEKSRLLSDRFSAERPKGSFSTLEIQRTEQGDSAMYLCASSLTSPYEQYFGPGTRLTVT.

As for this clonotype: A much more abundant neighbour one base away suggests this may be a read error. A read error is likely, as this CDR3 ends without the conserved phenylalanine or tryptophan. Because the CDR3's place on the DNA is in doubt, the DNA is left out and the CDR3 is given as listed by TCRdb. This chain connects TRBV15 to TRBJ1-1; the table gives TRBD1 as D, unverified against the DNA. Germline V gene lookup returns CDR1 LNHNV and CDR2 YYDKDF (reference sequence). The CDR3 adds up to 17 amino acids, both ends counted. The CDR3 protein is CATSGDRGEVGNTEALV.

This clonotype has at least ten counts. The CDR3 DNA is TGTGCCAGCACCCCAGGGGATCCCCAGCCCCAGCATTTT. Its protein product is CASTPGDPQPQHF. V is TRBV6-1 and J is TRBJ1-5, with D possibly matching TRBD1 (6 bases). With 7 bases removed from V and 7 bases from J, the gap between germline ends came to 14 bases. Germline values: CDR1 MNHNS, CDR2 SASEGT. CDR3 length: 13 amino acids.

The sample holds a few counts of this clonotype. The rearrangement links TRBV10-3 to TRBJ1-2, with D uncertain. The CDR3 has 16 amino acids. The V end was cut by 6 bases, the J end by 2 bases, with 19 bases between. Germline V gene data show CDR1 as ENHRY and CDR2 as SYGVKD. In DNA form, the CDR3 reads TGTGCCATCAGGGACCCAGGACGGCAGAGAAACTATGGCTACACCTTC. Protein sequence: CAIRDPGRQRNYGYTF.

This clonotype was picked up many times. This chain connects TRBV30 to TRBJ1-1; TRBD1 matches 7 bases. The germline CDR1 and CDR2 sequences are GTSNPN and SVGIG (reference sequence). The CDR3 length is 14 residues. With V trimmed by 3 bases and J by 9 bases, 13 bases remained unmatched. For the CDR3, the DNA is TGTGCCTGGAGGGATCTAACAGGGGCGGGGCAAGCTTTCTTT. It is translated as CAWRDLTGAGQAFF.

The gene calls are TRBV24-1 and TRBJ2-5; 7 bases line up with TRBD2. This CDR3 has 15 amino acids. The V gene end was trimmed by 0 bases and the J gene end by 5 bases; junction bases not matched to a gene: 5. Germline loops: CDR1 KGHDR, CDR2 SFDVKD. CDR3 protein: CATSDLGRGSETQYF. CDR3 nucleotides: TGTGCCACCAGTGATTTGGGGCGCGGGAGTGAGACCCAGTACTTC.

This clonotype was counted ten times or more. The V call is TRBV6-1, the J call TRBJ1-2, with D possibly matching TRBD1 (5 bases). V dropped 0 bases and J dropped 3 bases, with 8 bases sitting between them. Germline V gene data show CDR1 as MNHNS and CDR2 as SASEGT. The CDR3 length is 14 residues. The CDR3 loop reads CASSEALTDYGYTF. The CDR3 region has the DNA TGTGCCAGCAGTGAAGCTCTGACAGACTATGGCTACACCTTC.

This clonotype showed up many times. The V call is TRBV3-1, the J call TRBJ2-5; maybe TRBD1 (6 bases). Germline assignment: CDR1 LGHDT and CDR2 YNNKEL (reference sequence). CDR3 length: 17 residues. The ends were cut back, 1 base at V and 0 bases at J, with 15 bases in the middle. DNA of the CDR3: TGTGCCAGCAGCCAAGCATTACCGGACAGAGACCAAGAGACCCAGTACTTC. Translated: CASSQALPDRDQETQYF.

This clonotype was seen many times. J is TRBJ1-2 and V is TRBV6-1, with D possibly matching TRBD1 (5 bases). Germline V CDR1 and CDR2: MNHNS, SASEGT. The CDR3 loop spans 13 amino acids. V was cut by 6 bases and J by 8 bases, with 16 bases left in between. CDR3 nucleotides: TGTGCCAGCAGGCGGGACCGTTGGGTCGGCTACACCTTC. Residues: CASRRDRWVGYTF.

This clonotype was found a few times. The V gene is TRBV11-1, the J gene TRBJ1-1, with 7 nucleotides matching TRBD1. J lost 11 bases, V lost 0 bases, and 3 bases had no gene match. This CDR3 has 12 residues. Germline-derived CDR1 and CDR2 are SGHAT and FQDESV (reference sequence). The CDR3 DNA reads as TGTGCCAGCAGCTTAGCGCAGACAGGGGCTTTCTTT. The encoded protein is CASSLAQTGAFF.